The 5 T cell receptor beta chains listed next were all sequenced from one sample in a study of blood T cell repertoires in COVID-19. Profiling relied on immunoSEQ multiplex PCR, and the TCRdb table lists in-frame clones only, not all of them. The table shows about 190,000 clones, with around 85% occurring only once. The source material was peripheral blood. All receptors derive from a man aged 25-40 years with acute or convalescent COVID-19.

The chain links TRBV14 to TRBJ1-1; possible D gene TRBD1, 5 bases. Germline CDR1 is SGHDN and CDR2 is FVKESK. V was cut by 5 bases and J by 2 bases, with 9 bases left in between. The CDR3 runs to 13 residues. CDR3 sequence reads: CASSYDRNTEAFF. For the CDR3, the DNA is TGTGCCAGCAGCTATGACAGAAACACTGAAGCTTTCTTT.

This chain uses TRBV6-5 with TRBJ2-7, with D perhaps matching TRBD2 (6 bases). Trimming shortened V by 6 bases and J by 3 bases, and 18 bases separated the two germline ends. The CDR3 spans 15 residues. CDR1 and CDR2 (germline): MNHEY, SVGAGI. This CDR3 is CASSPSGGGFYEQYF. CDR3 DNA sequence: TGTGCCAGCAGCCCGTCCGGGGGTGGCTTCTACGAGCAGTACTTC.

The CDR3 here is CASRPGIAKNIQYF. The CDR3 coding sequence is TGTGCCAGCAGACCGGGGATAGCCAAAAACATTCAGTACTTC. The chain uses TRBV7-6 and TRBJ2-4, with D perhaps TRBD2 (5 bases). This CDR3 is 14 amino acids long. Trimming shortened V by 6 bases and J by 0 bases, and 9 bases separated the two germline ends. Per the germline V gene, CDR1 is SGHVS and CDR2 is FNYEAQ.

J is TRBJ2-7 and V is TRBV10-2, with TRBD1 matching over 7 bases. Looked up from germline, CDR1 is WSHSY and CDR2 is SAAADI. V lost 4 bases, J lost 3 bases, and 12 bases stayed unmatched. The CDR3 spans 16 residues. The DNA of the CDR3 is TGCGCCAGCAGTGTTTACCCCCGGGACAGACGCTACGAGCAGTACTTC. It yields the protein CASSVYPRDRRYEQYF.

The gene calls are TRBV5-4 and TRBJ1-2, with 8 bases that match TRBD1. CDR3 length: 17 residues. The junction had 9 bases not matched to a gene; V was cut back by 2 bases and J by 0 bases. Germline lookup yields CDR1 SGHNT and CDR2 YYREEE (reference sequence). The CDR3 spells CASSLKQGGQANYGYTF. CDR3 coding DNA: TGTGCCAGCAGCTTAAAACAGGGGGGTCAAGCTAACTATGGCTACACCTTC.